This T cell receptor beta chain was recovered during a study of OX40 agonist ivuxolimab in advanced cancers. Repertoires were generated with immunoSEQ multiplex PCR, while TCRdb's copy carries only in-frame clones and drops some. This table has approximately 49,000 clones, roughly 85% appearing once. Study results and caveats: At 0.1 to 3.0 mg/kg, clonal expansion of CD4+ and CD8+ blood T cells had occurred by week 6.

The germline V gene has CDR1 SGHRS and CDR2 YFSETQ. CDR3 length: 13 amino acids. Trimming stripped 5 bases from V and 3 bases from J, with 11 bases between. In its sample, this clone was seen once. Its antigen is as yet unknown. The input for sequencing was CD4+ or CD8+ T cells sorted from blood, taken in a trial of the OX40 agonist ivuxolimab. V is TRBV5-1 and J is TRBJ1-1; D remains ambiguous. The source of this sequence is an adult with an advanced solid tumor such as melanoma, head and neck, liver or kidney cancer. DNA for the CDR3: TGCGCCAGCAGACCTACAGCCTACACTGAAGCTTTCTTT. It is translated as CASRPTAYTEAFF.